The 9 T cell receptor beta chains in this list originate from one sample, sequenced in a study of T cells in women clearing cervical HPV infection. This table comes from immunoSEQ multiplex PCR, and its TCRdb copy is limited to in-frame clones, with some not included. The listing contains about 33,000 clones. The sequencing input was blood buffy coat. These receptors were taken from a woman between 18 and 70 years old with a cervical HPV16 infection that either progressed to CIN3+ or cleared (not recorded which).

Concerning this clone itself: The observed sequence ends 3 residues before the CDR3 terminus, with the missing tail filled in from the germline J gene. The chain is built from TRBV11-2 and TRBJ2-7, with D hard to call. Trimming removed 1 base from V and 3 bases from J, with 4 bases in between. The germline gives CDR1 SGHAT, CDR2 FQNNGV. The CDR3 is made up of 12 amino acids. CDR3 sequence reads: CASSLANYEQYF. The CDR3 DNA, read in part, is TGTGCCAGCAGCTTAGCTAACTACGAG.

Of note for this clone: The read is 3 residues too short to cover the CDR3 end, so that end is filled in from the germline J gene. The genes are TRBV29-1 and TRBJ1-1, with D possibly matching TRBD1 (6 bases). Germline V gene data show CDR1 as SQVTM and CDR2 as ANQGSEA. CDR3 length: 13 amino acids. Between the trimmed V and J ends, which lost 5 bases and 0 bases, there was a span of 10 bases. CDR3 in amino acids: CSVRQEMNTEAFF. The covered CDR3 bases are TGCAGCGTTCGACAGGAGATGAACACTGAA.

Notes on this clone: The DNA ends 3 residues before the CDR3 does, and the rest of the CDR3 is filled in from the germline J gene. The V and J genes are TRBV12-5 and TRBJ2-7; D gene ambiguous. CDR3 length: 12 amino acids. Trimming stripped 2 bases from V and 3 bases from J, with 5 bases between. CDR1 is LGHNT, CDR2 FRNRAP, per germline. The CDR3 is CASGLTRYEQYF. The CDR3 bases that were read are TGTGCTAGTGGTTTGACACGCTACGAG.

As regards this clone: The read is 3 residues too short to cover the CDR3 end, so that end is filled in from the germline J gene. The gene calls are TRBV29-1 and TRBJ2-3; 8 nucleotides align to TRBD1. The germline gives CDR1 SQVTM, CDR2 ANQGSEA. The CDR3 sequence is 14 residues long. CDR3 residues: CSVDPQGARETQYF. CDR3 DNA (partial): TGCAGCGTTGACCCCCAGGGGGCCCGAGAGACG.

Worth noting for this clone: The CDR3 end is not reached by the read, which stops 3 residues before it; the germline J gene fills it in. This chain links TRBV19 with TRBJ1-2; TRBD1 agrees at 7 bases. CDR1 is LNHDA and CDR2 is SQIVND in the germline V gene (reference sequence). CDR3 size: 15 residues. CDR3 residues: CASSIRGDRLYDYTF. The CDR3 DNA, read in part, is TGTGCCAGTAGTATAAGGGGGGACAGACTCTACGAC.

Comments on this clone: The CDR3 goes on 3 residues after the read ends, and that part is filled in from the germline J gene. This sequence joins TRBV5-1 and TRBJ2-3, with no clear D. The CDR3 contains 14 residues. With 0 bases removed from V and 4 bases from J, the gap between germline ends came to 9 bases. CDR1 SGHRS and CDR2 YFSETQ come from the germline V gene. Incomplete CDR3 DNA: TGCGCCAGCAGCTTGGCCCCAATAGCAGATACG. It specifies CASSLAPIADT. The full CDR3 sequence reads CASSLAPIADTQYF.

As to this clone: The CDR3 goes on 3 residues after the read ends, and that part is filled in from the germline J gene. This chain links TRBV20-1 with TRBJ2-7; 12 positions match TRBD2. V gave up 5 bases and J gave up 2 bases; unmatched junction bases: 7. CDR1 and CDR2 (germline): DFQATT, SNEGSKA (reference sequence). The CDR3 runs 15 residues. The DNA read from the CDR3 is TGCAGTGCTGACGGACTAGCGGGGACTACCTACGAG. Translating gives CSADGLAGTTYE. In full, the CDR3 reads CSADGLAGTTYEQYF.

About this clone: The CDR3 goes on 3 residues after the read ends, and that part is filled in from the germline J gene. V usage is TRBV5-1 and J usage is TRBJ1-1; D possibly corresponds to TRBD1 (5 bases). The CDR3 has 13 amino acids. Germline assignment: CDR1 SGHRS and CDR2 YFSETQ. V lost 7 bases and J 5 bases, leaving 15 bases between the germline ends. This CDR3 is CASAISGNTEAFF. The part of the CDR3 DNA that was read is TGCGCCAGCGCTATCTCAGGGAATACTGAA.

With regard to this clone: The CDR3 extends 3 residues past the end of the read, so its final part is completed from the germline J gene. This chain connects TRBV4-1 to TRBJ2-1; 10 nucleotides align to TRBD2. V was clipped by 0 bases and J by 9 bases; unmatched bases: 5. Germline loops: CDR1 MGHRA, CDR2 YSYEKL. The CDR3 sequence is 15 residues long. The CDR3 sequence is CASSQDPSGSFEQFF. Partial CDR3 DNA: TGCGCCAGCAGCCAAGACCCTAGCGGGAGTTTTGAG.